The 9 T cell receptor beta chains given below trace back to one sample, sequenced in a study of metastatic and nonmetastatic thyroid tumors. TCRdb re-called clones from the PCR reads using MiXCR. The repertoire holds some 35,000 clones, with 35% to 45% as singletons. Ahead of thyroid surgery, no patient had received treatment of any kind. The sample was tumor tissue. These receptors were collected from a female donor with papillary thyroid cancer or a benign thyroid nodule (not recorded which). Some clones in this sample may be carry-over from other donors' samples.

This clone was counted at least ten times. The chain links TRBV5-5 to TRBJ2-5; 11 nucleotides agree with TRBD2. The CDR3 is made up of 14 amino acids. Germline lookup yields CDR1 SGHKS and CDR2 YYEKEE (reference sequence). J lost 0 bases, V lost 7 bases, and 2 bases had no gene match. The CDR3 is CASGSGGDQETQYF. CDR3 DNA sequence: TGTGCCAGCGGTAGCGGGGGGGACCAAGAGACCCAGTACTTC.

The V gene is TRBV27, the J gene TRBJ2-7, with D perhaps TRBD2 (7 bases). The CDR3 totals 15 residues. The V gene's germline CDR1 is MNHEY and CDR2 SMNVEV (reference sequence). V was shortened by 7 bases and J by 2 bases, with 18 bases between the two germline ends. The chain's CDR3 is CASTPRRGQTYEQYF. The CDR3 region has the DNA TGTGCCAGCACCCCCCGGCGGGGGCAGACCTACGAGCAGTACTTC.

This clone occurred a few times. This sequence joins TRBV25-1 and TRBJ2-5; 9 bases fit TRBD2. With V trimmed by 3 bases and J by 7 bases, 15 bases remained unmatched. Germline V gene lookup returns CDR1 MGHDK and CDR2 SYGVNS. The CDR3 is 17 amino acids. The CDR3 nucleotides read TGTGCCAGCAGTGAGCCGACTGGCGGGAGGGGTTGGGTGACCCAGTACTTC. Translating gives CASSEPTGGRGWVTQYF.

The rearrangement uses TRBV2 and TRBJ1-5; D is undetermined. The CDR3 is made up of 15 amino acids. The germline V gene has CDR1 SNHLY and CDR2 FYNNEI. V dropped 1 base and J dropped 5 bases, with 12 bases sitting between them. DNA for the CDR3: TGTGCCAGCAGTGAAGTTATGAGAGGCGATCAGCCCCAGCATTTT. This codes for CASSEVMRGDQPQHF.

This clone was recorded a few times. Written as DNA, the CDR3 is TGTGCCAGCAGTTACGAGATGGGTGGAGCCGGGGAGCTGTTTTTT. This translates into CASSYEMGGAGELFF. This rearrangement joins TRBV6-5 to TRBJ2-2; D is unresolved. Germline V gene lookup returns CDR1 MNHEY and CDR2 SVGAGI. The CDR3 totals 15 residues. V was cut by 2 bases and J by 6 bases, with 13 bases left in between.

This clone occurred a few times. The chain combines TRBV19 with TRBJ1-5, with 12 positions matching TRBD1. In germline, CDR1 is LNHDA, CDR2 SQIVND (reference sequence). The V gene end was trimmed by 8 bases and the J gene end by 6 bases; junction bases not matched to a gene: 5. This CDR3 contains 14 residues. DNA of the CDR3: TGTGCCAGTGCCGGGACAGGGGGCAGTCAGCCCCAGCATTTT. It specifies CASAGTGGSQPQHF.

The sample holds many counts of this clone. V and J are TRBV2 and TRBJ2-1, with D possibly being TRBD1 (7 bases). Germline assignment: CDR1 SNHLY and CDR2 FYNNEI. The CDR3 is made up of 12 amino acids. The V and J ends lost 6 bases and 8 bases respectively, with 11 bases between them. The CDR3 DNA follows: TGTGCCAGCAGCACAGGGGAGGATGAGCAGTTCTTC. This gives the protein CASSTGEDEQFF.

This clone came up many times. This sequence joins TRBV18 and TRBJ1-1; D is unclear. Trimming cost V 2 bases and J 4 bases, with 20 bases left between them. From germline, CDR1 is KGHSH and CDR2 LQKENI. This CDR3 is built from 17 residues. This CDR3 is CASSPKRVELGSTEAFF. DNA for the CDR3: TGTGCCAGCTCACCAAAAAGAGTGGAATTGGGGAGCACTGAAGCTTTCTTT.

The chain links TRBV6-1 to TRBJ2-7, with D tentatively TRBD1 (5 bases). The length of the CDR3 is 15 residues. Germline V gene lookup returns CDR1 MNHNS and CDR2 SASEGT. V lost 2 bases to trimming and J lost 6 bases, with 17 bases between them. CDR3 loop: CASSEQAGPRGEQYF. The CDR3 DNA is TGTGCCAGCAGTGAACAAGCAGGGCCTAGGGGCGAGCAGTACTTC.